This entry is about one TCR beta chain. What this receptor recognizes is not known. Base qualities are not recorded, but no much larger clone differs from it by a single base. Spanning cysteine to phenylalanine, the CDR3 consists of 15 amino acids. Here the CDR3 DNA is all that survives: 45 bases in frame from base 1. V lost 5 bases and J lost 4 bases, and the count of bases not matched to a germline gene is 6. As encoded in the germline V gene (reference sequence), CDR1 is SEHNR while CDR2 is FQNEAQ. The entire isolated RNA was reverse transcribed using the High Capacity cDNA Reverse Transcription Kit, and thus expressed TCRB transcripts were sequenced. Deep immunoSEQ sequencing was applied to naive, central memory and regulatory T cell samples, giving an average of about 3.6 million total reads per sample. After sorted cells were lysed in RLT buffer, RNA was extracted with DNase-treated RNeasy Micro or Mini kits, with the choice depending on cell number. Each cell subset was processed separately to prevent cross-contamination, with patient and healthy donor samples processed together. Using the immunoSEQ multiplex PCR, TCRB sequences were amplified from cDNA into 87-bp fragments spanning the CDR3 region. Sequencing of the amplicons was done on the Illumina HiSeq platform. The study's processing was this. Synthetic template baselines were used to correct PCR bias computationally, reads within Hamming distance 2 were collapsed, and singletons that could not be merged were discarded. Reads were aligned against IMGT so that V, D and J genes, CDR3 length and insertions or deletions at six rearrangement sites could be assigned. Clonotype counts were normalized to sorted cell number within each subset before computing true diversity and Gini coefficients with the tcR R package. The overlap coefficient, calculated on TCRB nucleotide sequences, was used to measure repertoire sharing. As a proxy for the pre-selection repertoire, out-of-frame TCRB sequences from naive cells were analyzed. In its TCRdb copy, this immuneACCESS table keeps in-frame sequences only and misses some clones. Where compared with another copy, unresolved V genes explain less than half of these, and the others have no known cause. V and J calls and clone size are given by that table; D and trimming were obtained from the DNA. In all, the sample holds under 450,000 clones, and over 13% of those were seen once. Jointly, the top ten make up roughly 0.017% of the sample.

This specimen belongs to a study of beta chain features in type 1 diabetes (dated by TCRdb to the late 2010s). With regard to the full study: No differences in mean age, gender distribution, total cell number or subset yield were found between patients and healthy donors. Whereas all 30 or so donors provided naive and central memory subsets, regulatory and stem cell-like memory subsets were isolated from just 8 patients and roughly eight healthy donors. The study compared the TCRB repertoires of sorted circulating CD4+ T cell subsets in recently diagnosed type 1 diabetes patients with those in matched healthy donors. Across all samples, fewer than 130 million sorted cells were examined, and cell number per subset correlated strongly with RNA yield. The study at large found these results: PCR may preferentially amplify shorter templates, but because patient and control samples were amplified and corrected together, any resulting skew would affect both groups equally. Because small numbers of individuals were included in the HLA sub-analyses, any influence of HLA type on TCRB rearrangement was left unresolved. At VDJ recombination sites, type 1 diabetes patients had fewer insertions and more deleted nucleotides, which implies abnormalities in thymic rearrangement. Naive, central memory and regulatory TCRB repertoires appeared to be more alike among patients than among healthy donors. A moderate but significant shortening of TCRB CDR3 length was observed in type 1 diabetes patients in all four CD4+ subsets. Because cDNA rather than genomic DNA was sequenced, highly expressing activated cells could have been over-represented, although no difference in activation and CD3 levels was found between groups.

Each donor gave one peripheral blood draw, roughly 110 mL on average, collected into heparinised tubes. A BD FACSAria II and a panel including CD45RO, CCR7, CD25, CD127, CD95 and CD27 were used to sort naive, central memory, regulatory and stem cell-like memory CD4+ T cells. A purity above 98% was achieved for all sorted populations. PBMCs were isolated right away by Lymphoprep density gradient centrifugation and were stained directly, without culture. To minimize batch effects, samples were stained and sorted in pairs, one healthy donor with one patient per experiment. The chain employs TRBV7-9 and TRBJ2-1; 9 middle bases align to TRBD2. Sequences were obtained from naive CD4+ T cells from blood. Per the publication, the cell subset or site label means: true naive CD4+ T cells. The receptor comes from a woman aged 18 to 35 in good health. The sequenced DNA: TGTGCCAGCAGCCCTAGACTAGCGGAATACAATGAGCAGTTCTTC. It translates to CASSPRLAEYNEQFF.